This T cell receptor beta chain was profiled in a study of T-cell memory formation after mild COVID-19. For the study at large: Largely, the TCR clusters proved donor specific.

In its sample, this clonotype was seen a few times. Researchers used 5'RACE with constant-segment primers to make TCR alpha and TCR beta cDNA libraries that carry sample barcodes and UMIs. MiXCR, run by TCRdb on the 5' RACE reads, gives a single entry per CDR3 protein. The data show 250,000 to 400,000 distinct CDR3 sequences, with over 11% seen just once and around 20% held by the top ten. The CDR3 spans 17 residues. J was trimmed by 0 bases and V by 5 bases; bases with no gene match: 6. Germline CDR1 DFQATT, CDR2 SNEGSKA (reference sequence). The sequenced material came from PBMCs or a T cell subset sorted from them (not recorded which). The TCR was taken from a man aged 18 to 29 who had mild COVID-19 (a few samples of this study predate the infection). Cell type and time point are not known. The V and J genes are TRBV20-1 and TRBJ2-5, with 16 bases matching TRBD2. CDR3 loop: CSALGLAGGQYQETQYF. Written as DNA, the CDR3 is TGCAGTGCTCTGGGACTAGCGGGGGGGCAGTACCAAGAGACCCAGTACTTC.